The entry below gives a single T cell receptor beta chain sequence along with its context. Which antigen it targets is not known. Base qualities are not recorded, but no much larger clone differs from it by a single base. This sample stems from a study of post-analysis software for immune sequencing data (dated by TCRdb to between 2014 and 2017). For context, the study as a whole: Disease courses on record covered relapsing-remitting, secondary progressive and progressive-relapsing multiple sclerosis, though some patients had no subtype annotation. Patient repertoires were compared against 11 previously published healthy control repertoires from donors aged roughly 6 to 27 years. A subset of samples was prepared in parallel using single-end sample barcoding, then pooled and co-amplified after Illumina adapter ligation.

Library preparation employed PCR. The sequencer listed for this sample is Illumina HiSeq 2500. Unique molecular identifiers were incorporated into TCR beta cDNA libraries to reduce PCR and sequencing biases. Approximately 500,000 cDNA molecules were obtained per 1 to 10 million input T cells, so each molecule approximated one T cell. The same protocol used for the earlier healthy control dataset was applied to prepare and sequence the patient libraries. Within a given batch, samples were prepared together, multiplexed and sequenced on the same HiSeq lane. The paper's processing steps were these. Raw barcoded reads were processed with MIGEC, and single-read molecular identifier groups were discarded before consensus assembly and CDR3 extraction. Clonotype tables were post-analysed with VDJtools, and diversity was normalized by down-sampling all datasets to the smallest sample size. Repertoire overlap clustering matched CDR3 amino acid but not nucleotide sequences to correct batch-related cross-sample contamination. TCRdb reprocessing: public reads trimmed at Q25 with fastp, clones called with MiXCR, in-frame beta chains kept. When rows share a CDR3 protein, they turn into one entry using the most common DNA and genes. These V and J calls derive from TCRdb rather than the authors' analysis. Across this sample there are 150,000 to 200,000 distinct CDR3 sequences, with about 34% seen only once. 25% to 35% of the sample is taken by the ten largest.

Study-wide conclusions, independent of this receptor: The multiple sclerosis patient group was slightly younger than the control group. Strong co-clustering of samples prepared in the same batch was shown by direct clustering with F measure, prompting a batch-effect correction. Significantly lower normalized Chao1 diversity was found in multiple sclerosis patients than in controls, suggesting substantial peripheral T-cell clonal expansion. A handful of TRBV segments, including TRBV5-6, TRBV5-1 and TRBV20-1, were significantly more frequent in patients than controls.

There are 14 amino acids in the CDR3, from cysteine to phenylalanine inclusive. CDR3 DNA is the only sequence kept; it has 42 bases, read in frame from the first base. CDR1 KGHSH and CDR2 LQKENI are derived from the germline V gene. The germline V end is reduced by 6 bases and the J end by 0 bases; junction bases left unmatched: 4. Per the publication, the time point label means: second blood draw from one MS patient after hematopoietic stem cell transplantation. TCR beta repertoires were profiled from peripheral blood of approximately 13 young patients with multiple sclerosis to demonstrate the VDJtools post-analysis software. The multiple sclerosis patients were children and adolescents ranging in age from about 6 to 16 years.

This TCR came from a girl aged 5-17 years with multiple sclerosis. Donor details come from another sample of the same person, matched by shared clones. This receptor chain uses TRBV18 and TRBJ2-5; a stretch of 7 junction bases matches TRBD1. Material: blood, obtained after autologous hematopoietic stem cell transplantation. The sequenced DNA is TGTGCCAGCTCCTTACAGGGGTACCAAGAGACCCAGTACTTC. Translated, this is CASSLQGYQETQYF.